Described below is a single T cell receptor beta chain sequence and its context. As yet, its antigen is unknown. Primers included in the PCR were 60 Vbeta and 13 Jbeta primers. Libraries were prepared by immunoSEQ multiplex PCR; TCRdb keeps only in-frame clonotypes and omits some of them. The sample includes about 140,000 clones, 60% to 80% of them seen just once. CDR1 SGHTA and CDR2 FQGTGA come from the germline V gene. Trimming removed 4 bases from V and 8 bases from J, with 14 bases in between. The CDR3 spans 13 residues. The record originates from a study of cytomegalovirus exposure and HLA in healthy donors. The study, taken as a whole, reports: Presence/absence analyses supposed approximately even sequencing depth among donors. A later analysis linked a missense variant in DCLRE1C to the trimming of TCR beta V and J genes. Cytomegalovirus-associated TCR beta chains were listed, numbering over 150.

The clonotype comes from a woman in her twenties or thirties in good health and CMV-seronegative. Sequencing used PBMCs. This sequence joins TRBV7-3 and TRBJ1-2; D may be TRBD1 (6 bases). The CDR3 spells CASSSQGLRGYTF. The CDR3 nucleotides are TGTGCCAGCAGCTCGCAGGGGCTACGCGGCTACACCTTC.